These T cell receptor beta chains were read from a single sample in a study of CD8 T cells in ankylosing spondylitis. In TCRdb, the 5' RACE reads were re-called with MiXCR into one record per CDR3 protein. The data contain some 200,000 distinct CDR3 sequences, 15% to 20% of them singletons. Sequencing input: blood, either unsorted or a sorted T cell fraction (not recorded which). The receptors come from a male donor aged 5-30 years with ankylosing spondylitis or in good health (not recorded which). Both conserved end residues are part of each CDR3. The order of the fields is J gene, clone size, D gene, V gene, CDR3 DNA, CDR3 protein. A D gene is named only where the DNA matches it firmly. Clone size appears in some rows only: once, few, many, or a class for an expanded clone.

>TRBJ2-1|many|.|TRBV20-1
TGCAGTGCTAGTCCTAGCTCCTACAATGAGCAGTTCTTC
CSASPSSYNEQFF
>TRBJ2-5|many|.|TRBV7-9
TGTGCCAGCAGCCCCGGTGGGGCGGACCTCGAGACCCAGTACTTC
CASSPGGADLETQYF
>TRBJ2-5|.|.|TRBV20-1
TGCAGTGCACCTGGCGATACTCAAGAGACCCAGTACTTC
CSAPGDTQETQYF
>TRBJ2-1|few|TRBD2|TRBV11-3
TGTGCCAGCAGATCAACGCGTCTAGCGGGAGGGCAGCAGTTCTTC
CASRSTRLAGGQQFF
>TRBJ2-3|once|.|TRBV5-1
TGCGCCAGCAGCGTACAGCACTCAGATACGCAGTATTTT
CASSVQHSDTQYF
>TRBJ1-6|many|TRBD1|TRBV6-5
TGTGCCAGCAGTGACCGGGGACAGGGTGGTTCACCCCTCCACTTT
CASSDRGQGGSPLHF
>TRBJ2-1|many|.|TRBV4-1
TGCGCCAGCAGAGCGCCAGGGGCCTACAATGAGCAGTTCTTC
CASRAPGAYNEQFF
>TRBJ2-5|many|.|TRBV28
TGTGCCAGCAGTATATATGGAGAGACCCAGTACTTC
CASSIYGETQYF
>TRBJ1-5|.|.|TRBV24-1
TGTGCCACCAGTGATTTGACGAAGAATCAGCCCCAGCATTTT
CATSDLTKNQPQHF
>TRBJ1-1|many|.|TRBV7-9
TGTGCCAGCAGCGTAAACAGGGACACTGAAGCTTTCTTT
CASSVNRDTEAFF
>TRBJ2-1|many|TRBD2|TRBV5-1
TGCGCCAGCAGCTTGGCCGCCAGCGGGAGCCCCCGCGAGCAGTTCTTC
CASSLAASGSPREQFF
>TRBJ2-1|many|TRBD2|TRBV12-3/TRBV12-4
TGTGCCAGCAGCCACGTGGGGCCGGGACTACAAATAAATGAGCAGTTCTTC
CASSHVGPGLQINEQFF
>TRBJ1-1|.|.|TRBV4-2
TGTGCCAGCAGCCTATCCGGGAGTCACACTGAAGCTTTCTTT
CASSLSGSHTEAFF
>TRBJ2-1|.|.|TRBV28
TGTGCCAGCAGTCAAAATGAGCAGTTCTTC
CASSQNEQFF
>TRBJ2-1|many|TRBD2|TRBV6-5
TGTGCCAGCAGTTACTCCGGGACTAGCGGGAGAAAAAATGAGCAGTTCTTC
CASSYSGTSGRKNEQFF
>TRBJ2-6|few|.|TRBV20-1
TGCAGTGCTAGATCTAGGGTCTTTGGGGCCAACGTCCTGACTTTC
CSARSRVFGANVLTF